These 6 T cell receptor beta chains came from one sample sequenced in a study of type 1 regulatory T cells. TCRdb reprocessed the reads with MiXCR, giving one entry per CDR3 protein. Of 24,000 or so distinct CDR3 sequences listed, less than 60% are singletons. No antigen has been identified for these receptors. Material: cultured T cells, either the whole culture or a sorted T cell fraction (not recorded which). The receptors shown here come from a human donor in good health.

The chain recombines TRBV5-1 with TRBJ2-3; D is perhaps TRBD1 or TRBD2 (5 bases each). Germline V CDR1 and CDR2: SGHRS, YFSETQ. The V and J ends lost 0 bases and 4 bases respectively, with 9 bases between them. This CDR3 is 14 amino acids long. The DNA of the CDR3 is TGCGCCAGCAGCTTGGTTGGGGGTGCAGATACGCAGTATTTT. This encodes CASSLVGGADTQYF.

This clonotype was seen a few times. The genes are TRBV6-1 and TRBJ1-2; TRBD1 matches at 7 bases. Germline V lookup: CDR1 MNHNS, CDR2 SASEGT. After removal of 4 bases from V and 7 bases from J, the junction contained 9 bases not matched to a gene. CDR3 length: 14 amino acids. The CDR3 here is CASSVDRERSGYTF. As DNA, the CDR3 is TGTGCCAGCAGTGTAGACAGGGAGCGAAGTGGCTACACCTTC.

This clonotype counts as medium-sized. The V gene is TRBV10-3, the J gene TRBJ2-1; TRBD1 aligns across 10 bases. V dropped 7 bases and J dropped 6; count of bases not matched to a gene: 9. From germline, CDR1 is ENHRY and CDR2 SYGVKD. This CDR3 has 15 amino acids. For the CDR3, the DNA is TGTGCCATCAACGGACAGGGGGTCGAGTCCAATGAGCAGTTCTTC. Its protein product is CAINGQGVESNEQFF.

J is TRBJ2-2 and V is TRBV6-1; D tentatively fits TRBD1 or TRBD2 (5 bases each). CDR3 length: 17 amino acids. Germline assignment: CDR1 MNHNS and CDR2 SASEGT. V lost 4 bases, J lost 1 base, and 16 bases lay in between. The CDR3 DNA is TGTGCCAGCAGTGTACCCCGGGGACGAAAGAACACCGGGGAGCTGTTTTTT. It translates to CASSVPRGRKNTGELFF.

The CDR3 DNA reads TGTGCCAGCAGTCTCAGGGCGTCTAACTATGGCTACACCTTC. Its protein is CASSLRASNYGYTF. The genes are TRBV12-3 or TRBV12-4 and TRBJ1-2; tentative D call: TRBD1 (5 bases). This CDR3 is built from 14 residues. V shed 5 bases and J shed 0 bases, with 10 bases lying between them.

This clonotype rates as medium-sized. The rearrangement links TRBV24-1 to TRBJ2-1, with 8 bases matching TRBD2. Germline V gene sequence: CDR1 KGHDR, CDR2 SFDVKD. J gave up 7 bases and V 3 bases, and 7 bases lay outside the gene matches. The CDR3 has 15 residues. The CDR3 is CATSDVGGAGNEQFF. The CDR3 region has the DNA TGTGCCACCAGTGATGTCGGGGGGGCCGGGAATGAGCAGTTCTTC.